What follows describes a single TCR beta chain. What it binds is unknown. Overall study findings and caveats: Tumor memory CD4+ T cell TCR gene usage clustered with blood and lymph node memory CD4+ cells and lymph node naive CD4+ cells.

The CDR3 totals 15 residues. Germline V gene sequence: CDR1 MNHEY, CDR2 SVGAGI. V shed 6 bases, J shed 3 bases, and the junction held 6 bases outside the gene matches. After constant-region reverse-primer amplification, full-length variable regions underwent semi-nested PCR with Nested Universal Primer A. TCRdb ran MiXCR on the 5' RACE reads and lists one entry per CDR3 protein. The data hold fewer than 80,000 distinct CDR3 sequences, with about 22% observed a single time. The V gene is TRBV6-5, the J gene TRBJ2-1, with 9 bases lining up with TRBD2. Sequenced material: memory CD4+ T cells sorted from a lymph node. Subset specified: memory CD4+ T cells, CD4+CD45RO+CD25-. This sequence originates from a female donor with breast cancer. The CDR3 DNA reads TGTGCCAGCAGCCCGACTAGCGGTAACTACAATGAGCAGTTCTTC. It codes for CASSPTSGNYNEQFF.